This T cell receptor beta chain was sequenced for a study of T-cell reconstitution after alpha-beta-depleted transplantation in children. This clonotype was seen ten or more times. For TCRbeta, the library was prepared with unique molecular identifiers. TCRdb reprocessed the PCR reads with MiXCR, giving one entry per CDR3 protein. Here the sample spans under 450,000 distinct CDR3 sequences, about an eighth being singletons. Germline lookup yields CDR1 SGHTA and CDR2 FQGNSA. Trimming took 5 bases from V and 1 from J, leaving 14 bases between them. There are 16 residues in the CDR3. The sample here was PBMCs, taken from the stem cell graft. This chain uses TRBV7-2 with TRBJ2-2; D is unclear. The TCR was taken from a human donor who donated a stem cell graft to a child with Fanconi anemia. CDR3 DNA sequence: TGTGCCAGCAGCCCTCAGAACGTAGGGAACACCGGGGAGCTGTTTTTT. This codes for CASSPQNVGNTGELFF. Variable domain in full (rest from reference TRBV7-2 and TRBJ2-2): GAGVSQSPSNKVTEKGKDVELRCDPISGHTALYWYRQSLGQGLEFLIYFQGNSAPDKSGLPSDRFSAERTGGSVSTLTIQRTQQEDSAVYLCASSPQNVGNTGELFFGEGSRLTVL.